This TCR beta chain emerged from a study of blood T cell repertoires in COVID-19. For the study at large: The samples span acute and convalescent COVID-19 from the United States, Italy and Spain. T cells, B-cell-depleted T cells, or PBMCs supplied cDNA or gDNA.

This CDR3 comprises 14 residues. With 4 bases removed from V and 5 bases from J, the gap between germline ends came to 15 bases. CDR1 and CDR2 from the germline V gene are SGHNT and YYREEE (reference sequence). Per the study methods: Amplification with reference gene primers provided the estimates of nucleated cell counts. Sequencing was performed with immunoSEQ multiplex PCR; in TCRdb, only in-frame clones are kept and a portion is missing. The V and J calls and clone size are taken from that table; D and trimming were inferred from the DNA. The sample shows 180,000 or so clones, approximately 87% of them seen only once. Seattle patients were enrolled while actively infected and followed longitudinally.

The clonotype comes from a person aged 65 to 85 with COVID-19, enrolled during active disease. This rearrangement joins TRBV5-4 to TRBJ2-5; maybe TRBD1 (6 bases). Material: peripheral blood. CDR3 in amino acids: CASSLETGSETQYF. Written as DNA, the CDR3 is TGTGCCAGCAGCCTCGAAACAGGGAGTGAGACCCAGTACTTC.